This TCR beta chain appears in the sequencing data of a study of cytomegalovirus exposure and HLA in healthy donors. Whole-study findings and limits: Cytomegalovirus association was listed for 164 TCR beta chains. According to a subsequent analysis, TCR clusters from the first cohort were inclined to appear together in the 110 or so validation repertoires.

The germline V gene encodes CDR1 MNHNS and CDR2 SASEGT. The ends lost 6 bases at V and 4 bases at J; junction bases unmatched: 4. The CDR3 is made up of 13 amino acids. This clone has just one count. As yet, its antigen is unknown. Profiled with immunoSEQ multiplex PCR; TCRdb holds only in-frame clones, not every one. The sample shows 150,000 to 180,000 clones, roughly 86% of them seen only once. This TCR came from a human donor in good health. The chain is built from TRBV6-1 and TRBJ1-1; 8 positions agree with TRBD1. What was sequenced was PBMCs. CDR3: CASRVTGGTEAFF. The CDR3 nucleotides are TGTGCCAGCAGGGTAACAGGGGGCACTGAAGCTTTCTTT.